The clone carrying this T cell receptor beta chain was picked up a small number of times. No antigen is known for it. This specimen belongs to a study of human T cells and chemical hapten exposure. Study-wide findings and caveats: Among expanded TCRs, significantly more large CDR3 similarity clusters formed than among controls. Expanded TCR counts at PT1 went up together with patch test score, a positive correlation.

Trimming removed 4 bases from V and 0 bases from J; junction bases left unmatched: 4. The length of the CDR3 is 16 residues. Germline CDR1 MNHEY, CDR2 SVGEGT. As to time point: patch test 1, 2 weeks after DPC sensitization. Treatment defined: therapeutic diphenylcyclopropenone sensitization with weekly scalp DPC. Donation of samples came from alopecia patients who were 18 to 70 years old and suitable for DPC. Sequencing started from total RNA isolated from unfractionated whole blood. TCRdb re-called the RACE reads with MiXCR, one entry per CDR3 protein. Of approximately 80,000 distinct CDR3 sequences detected, around 10% appear once; the ten largest clones hold approximately 4%.

This TCR came from a woman between 50 and 59 years old with alopecia areata. Some clones in this sample may be carry-over from other donors' samples. This chain connects TRBV6-2 or TRBV6-3 to TRBJ2-1, with TRBD2 matching 9 bases. The sequences come from whole blood, collected in connection with sensitization to the hapten diphenylcyclopropenone (DPC). CDR3 sequence reads: CASSSHSGGSYNEQFF. CDR3 bases: TGTGCCAGCAGTTCACATAGCGGGGGCTCCTACAATGAGCAGTTCTTC.